One and the same sample provided the 27 T cell receptor beta chains below, sequenced in a study of T cells after yellow fever vaccination. TCRdb independently ran MiXCR on the 5' RACE reads; one entry per CDR3 protein. Among 300,000 to 450,000 distinct CDR3 sequences listed, 6.2% were seen once. Sequenced here: PBMCs, sampled 5 days after the yellow fever booster vaccination. Receptors were obtained from a man under 40 who received the YFV17D yellow fever vaccine.

This clonotype has just a few counts. The chain combines TRBV7-8 with TRBJ2-5; D unclear. Per germline, CDR1 SGHVS and CDR2 FQNEAQ. The CDR3 contains 15 residues. The V end was cut by 5 bases, the J end by 0 bases, with 13 bases between. CDR3 sequence reads: CASSLTLEYQETQYF. The CDR3 DNA is TGTGCCAGCAGCCTTACCCTAGAGTACCAAGAGACCCAGTACTTC.

V is TRBV6-5 and J is TRBJ2-5, with D hard to call. CDR3 length equals 14 residues. The ends were cut back, 0 bases at V and 5 bases at J, with 10 bases in the middle. Per germline, CDR1 MNHEY and CDR2 SVGAGI. CDR3 in amino acids: CASSYSTAAETQYF. The CDR3 coding sequence is TGTGCCAGCAGTTACTCGACGGCGGCGGAGACCCAGTACTTC.

This clonotype was observed a handful of times. The chain joins TRBV2 to TRBJ2-4; D remains ambiguous. This CDR3 is built from 10 residues. Per the germline V gene, CDR1 is SNHLY and CDR2 is FYNNEI. V lost 5 bases, J lost 7 bases, and 3 bases lay in between. CDR3 loop: CASSLNIQYF. The CDR3 DNA sequence: TGTGCCAGCAGTTTGAACATTCAGTACTTC.

The CDR3 protein is CASSYRDSNTGELFF. The CDR3 coding sequence is TGCGCCAGCAGCTACCGGGACTCGAACACCGGGGAGCTGTTTTTT. The chain recombines TRBV5-1 with TRBJ2-2, with D possibly being TRBD2 (6 bases). The V gene lost 3 bases and the J gene lost 0 bases, with 9 bases spanning the gap. Germline CDR1 SGHRS, CDR2 YFSETQ. The CDR3 consists of 15 residues.

The V gene is TRBV12-3 or TRBV12-4, the J gene TRBJ1-1; TRBD1 matches at 10 bases. With 7 bases clipped from V and 4 bases from J, the junction kept 9 bases outside the gene matches. This CDR3 comprises 15 residues. CDR3 DNA: TGTGCCAGCAAATACCCGGGACAGGGGTTCACTGAAGCTTTCTTT. Protein product: CASKYPGQGFTEAFF.

In this sample, this clonotype turned up a few times. The chain uses TRBV28 and TRBJ2-1, with 9 bases lining up with TRBD2. Germline V gene data show CDR1 as MDHEN and CDR2 as SYDVKM. The CDR3 extends over 14 amino acids. J gave up 3 bases and V 10 bases, and 7 bases lay outside the gene matches. In DNA, the CDR3 is TGTGCCACCCATAGCGGGAGTAACTACAATGAGCAGTTCTTC. Protein sequence: CATHSGSNYNEQFF.

This clonotype has more than one count but fewer than ten. The chain has TRBV7-2 and TRBJ2-7, with TRBD2 matching over 10 bases. V lost 4 bases, J lost 6 bases, and 3 bases stayed unmatched. The V gene's germline CDR1 is SGHTA and CDR2 FQGNSA. The CDR3 totals 13 residues. CDR3 bases: TGTGCCAGCAGCTACACTAGCGGGATCGAGCAGTACTTC. It specifies CASSYTSGIEQYF.

The CDR3 DNA is TGTGCCAGCAGCAACCACGGGGGGAACACTGAAGCTTTCTTT. Its protein product is CASSNHGGNTEAFF. This chain uses TRBV7-9 with TRBJ1-1, with D tentatively TRBD1 (5 bases). The V gene's germline CDR1 is SEHNR and CDR2 FQNEAQ (reference sequence). V was trimmed by 5 bases and J by 1 base, leaving 11 bases between them. CDR3 size: 14 residues. The entire variable domain, with the rest obtained from reference TRBV7-9 and TRBJ1-1, is as follows: DTGVSQNPRHKITKRGQNVTFRCDPISEHNRLYWYRQTLGQGPEFLTYFQNEAQLEKSRLLSDRFSAERPKGSFSTLEIQRTEQGDSAMYLCASSNHGGNTEAFFGQGTRLTVV.

V gene TRBV5-1 combines with J gene TRBJ2-1, with 12 bases matching TRBD2. Germline V gives CDR1 SGHRS, CDR2 YFSETQ. J gave up 6 bases and V 8 bases, and 6 bases lay outside the gene matches. The CDR3 loop spans 14 amino acids. The CDR3, as DNA: TGCGCCAGTCTAGCGGGAGGGGCACGCAATGAGCAGTTCTTC. Its protein product is CASLAGGARNEQFF.

This clonotype has just a few counts. This sequence joins TRBV11-2 and TRBJ2-2; TRBD1 matches at 9 bases. This CDR3 has 15 amino acids. Germline V gives CDR1 SGHAT, CDR2 FQNNGV. Trimming cost V 6 bases and J 4 bases; bases outside gene matches: 6. The CDR3 DNA sequence: TGTGCCAGCAGACAACAGGGGGCCTTCACCGGGGAGCTGTTTTTT. Translated, it gives CASRQQGAFTGELFF.

This clonotype was observed many times. The rearrangement links TRBV20-1 to TRBJ2-7; D gene unclear. This CDR3 region has 12 residues. Germline CDR1 and CDR2: DFQATT and SNEGSKA (reference sequence). This chain's CDR3 is CSPFLTPYEQYF. CDR3 sequence (DNA): TGCAGCCCTTTCCTTACCCCTTACGAGCAGTACTTC.

This clonotype was found a few times. DNA of the CDR3: TGTGCCACCAGTGGTTTTAGCGGGAGAGCCGACAATGAGCAGTTCTTC. As protein: CATSGFSGRADNEQFF. V gene TRBV24-1 combines with J gene TRBJ2-1; TRBD2 agrees at 9 bases. V lost 5 bases to trimming and J lost 5 bases; unmatched junction nucleotides: 9. The CDR3 is made up of 16 amino acids. CDR1 is KGHDR and CDR2 is SFDVKD in the germline V gene.

The chain is built from TRBV30 and TRBJ2-2, with D possibly being TRBD1 or TRBD2 (7 bases each). Germline V gene data show CDR1 as GTSNPN and CDR2 as SVGIG (reference sequence). The CDR3 loop spans 17 amino acids. V was clipped by 3 bases and J by 5 bases, with 22 bases between them. The chain's CDR3 is CAWRPAGQRKLTGELFF. DNA for the CDR3: TGTGCCTGGAGACCAGCGGGACAGCGAAAATTGACCGGGGAGCTGTTTTTT.

The table lists this clonotype with many counts. The V call is TRBV29-1, the J call TRBJ2-1, with 7 bases identical to TRBD1. Trimming cost V 4 bases and J 8 bases; bases outside gene matches: 8. This CDR3 spans 13 amino acids. The V gene's germline CDR1 is SQVTM and CDR2 ANQGSEA. CDR3 region: CSVAPGRGHEQFF. The CDR3 region has the DNA TGCAGCGTTGCCCCAGGAAGGGGGCATGAGCAGTTCTTC.

In this sample, this clonotype turned up a few times. The genes are TRBV7-9 and TRBJ1-1, with D uncertain. Germline CDR1 and CDR2: SEHNR and FQNEAQ (reference sequence). The CDR3 is 13 residues long. With 6 bases removed from V and 4 bases from J, the gap between germline ends came to 12 bases. This chain's CDR3 is CASSVDEGTEAFF. The CDR3 DNA reads as TGTGCCAGCAGTGTCGACGAGGGCACTGAAGCTTTCTTT.

The rearrangement uses TRBV10-3 and TRBJ2-7; the match to TRBD1 covers 7 bases. Germline lookup yields CDR1 ENHRY and CDR2 SYGVKD. V dropped 0 bases and J dropped 2; count of bases not matched to a gene: 1. The CDR3 length is 14 residues. CDR3 coding DNA: TGTGCCATCAGTGAGTCGCAGGGGGCCTACGAGCAGTACTTC. It codes for CAISESQGAYEQYF.

A few counts support this clonotype. The CDR3 DNA follows: TGTGCCAGCAGCTTAACTCGAGACAGGGTCCACGAGCAGTACTTC. It specifies CASSLTRDRVHEQYF. The V gene is TRBV7-2, the J gene TRBJ2-7; TRBD1 agrees at 7 bases. The length of the CDR3 is 15 residues. Germline trimming cut 2 bases from V and 5 bases from J; bases unmatched to any gene: 9. Germline lookup yields CDR1 SGHTA and CDR2 FQGNSA. The complete variable domain, with remaining parts taken from reference TRBV7-2 and TRBJ2-7, reads GAGVSQSPSNKVTEKGKDVELRCDPISGHTALYWYRQSLGQGLEFLIYFQGNSAPDKSGLPSDRFSAERTGGSVSTLTIQRTQQEDSAVYLCASSLTRDRVHEQYFGPGTRLTVT.

This chain connects TRBV6-1 to TRBJ1-2, with TRBD1 matching 9 bases. The CDR3 has 15 amino acids. Germline V gene lookup returns CDR1 MNHNS and CDR2 SASEGT. With 6 bases clipped from V and 5 bases from J, the junction kept 10 bases outside the gene matches. For the CDR3, the DNA is TGTGCCAGCAGACCACCCGGACAGGGGACATATGGCTACACCTTC. Protein product: CASRPPGQGTYGYTF.

Many counts were recorded for this clonotype. V usage is TRBV28 and J usage is TRBJ2-2; tentative D call: TRBD2 (6 bases). This CDR3 spans 15 amino acids. Trimming left V 8 bases short and J 2 bases short, with 15 bases between. Germline assignment: CDR1 MDHEN and CDR2 SYDVKM. The CDR3 DNA follows: TGTGCCAGCCGCGGGCGGGACCAAAACACCGGGGAGCTGTTTTTT. This sequence encodes CASRGRDQNTGELFF.

In this sample, this clonotype turned up many times. The chain joins TRBV5-1 to TRBJ1-2, with 9 bases fitting TRBD1. Germline trimming cut 0 bases from V and 5 bases from J; bases unmatched to any gene: 2. The CDR3 runs to 14 residues. The V gene's germline CDR1 is SGHRS and CDR2 YFSETQ. This CDR3 is CASSLAGTGYGYTF. In nucleotides, the CDR3 is TGCGCCAGCAGCTTGGCCGGGACAGGGTATGGCTACACCTTC.

The rearrangement joins TRBV11-1 to TRBJ2-6, with D unresolved. V gave up 7 bases and J gave up 4 bases, with 8 bases separating them. Germline V gene sequence: CDR1 SGHAT, CDR2 FQDESV (reference sequence). There are 13 residues in the CDR3. This chain's CDR3 is CASTPAGANVLTF. The CDR3, as DNA: TGTGCCAGCACACCCGCGGGGGCCAACGTCCTGACTTTC.

In its sample, this clonotype was seen many times. The chain couples TRBV12-5 to TRBJ2-1; 8 bases match TRBD2. This CDR3 spans 15 amino acids. Germline trimming cut 7 bases from V and 9 bases from J; bases unmatched to any gene: 14. The germline CDR1 and CDR2 sequences are LGHNT and FRNRAP. The CDR3: CASAPDGRAYSEQFF. CDR3 bases: TGTGCTAGTGCCCCTGACGGGAGGGCCTATAGTGAGCAGTTCTTC.

The V and J genes are TRBV7-2 and TRBJ2-3; 10 bases agree with TRBD2. Germline lookup yields CDR1 SGHTA and CDR2 FQGNSA. The CDR3 is 16 residues long. With 1 base clipped from V and 5 bases from J, the junction kept 6 bases outside the gene matches. The CDR3 DNA is TGTGCCAGCAGCTTAGGGAGCGGGAGGGTCCAAGATACGCAGTATTTT. It encodes CASSLGSGRVQDTQYF.

This clonotype has a handful of counts. The rearrangement uses TRBV25-1 and TRBJ1-1; D perhaps matches TRBD1 (5 bases). Germline V CDR1 and CDR2: MGHDK, SYGVNS. V was pared by 7 bases and J by 7 bases, with 10 bases between. The CDR3 is made up of 11 amino acids. The CDR3 DNA reads TGTGCCAGCACCGCAAGGGGTGAAGCTTTCTTT. It is translated as CASTARGEAFF.

This chain connects TRBV7-2 to TRBJ2-7; 10 nucleotides match TRBD1. Germline lookup yields CDR1 SGHTA and CDR2 FQGNSA. This CDR3 has 13 residues. J gave up 9 bases and V 5 bases, and 7 bases lay outside the gene matches. CDR3 residues: CASSPDRGGRQYF. The CDR3 bases are TGTGCCAGCAGCCCGGACAGGGGGGGGAGGCAGTACTTC.

The table lists this clonotype with a few counts. This rearrangement joins TRBV4-3 to TRBJ2-2; D is perhaps TRBD1 or TRBD2 (5 bases each). The CDR3 sequence is 16 residues long. V gave up 4 bases and J gave up 5 bases, with 17 bases separating them. Germline V lookup: CDR1 LGHNA, CDR2 YSLEER. The CDR3 sequence is CASSLHPSRGTGELFF. CDR3 DNA sequence: TGCGCCAGCAGCCTGCATCCCTCGAGGGGTACCGGGGAGCTGTTTTTT.

Many counts were recorded for this clonotype. This chain connects TRBV5-1 to TRBJ1-1; D is unclear. V dropped 2 bases and J dropped 1 base, with 6 bases sitting between them. CDR1 and CDR2 from the germline V gene are SGHRS and YFSETQ. CDR3 length: 13 residues. The CDR3: CASSFSQNTEAFF. CDR3 DNA: TGCGCCAGCAGCTTTTCGCAGAACACTGAAGCTTTCTTT.